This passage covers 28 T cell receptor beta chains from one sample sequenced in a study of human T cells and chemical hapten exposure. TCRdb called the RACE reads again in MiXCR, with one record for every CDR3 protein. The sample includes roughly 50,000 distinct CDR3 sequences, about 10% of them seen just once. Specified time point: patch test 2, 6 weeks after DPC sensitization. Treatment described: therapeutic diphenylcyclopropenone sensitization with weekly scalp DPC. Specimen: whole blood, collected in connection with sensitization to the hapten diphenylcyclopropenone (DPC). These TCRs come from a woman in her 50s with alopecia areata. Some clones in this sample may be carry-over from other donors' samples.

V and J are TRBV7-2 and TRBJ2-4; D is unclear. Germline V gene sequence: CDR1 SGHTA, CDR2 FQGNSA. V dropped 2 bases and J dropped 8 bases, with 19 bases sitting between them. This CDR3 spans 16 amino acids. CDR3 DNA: TGTGCCAGCAGCTTAAGCCCGGGCCGACGGCCGGACATTCAGTACTTC. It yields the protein CASSLSPGRRPDIQYF.

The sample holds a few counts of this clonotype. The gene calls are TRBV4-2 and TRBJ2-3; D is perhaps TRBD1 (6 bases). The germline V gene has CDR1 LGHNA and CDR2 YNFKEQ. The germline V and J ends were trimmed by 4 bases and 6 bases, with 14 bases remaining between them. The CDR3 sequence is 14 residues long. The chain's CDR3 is CASSLGQQWDTQYF. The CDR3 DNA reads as TGTGCCAGCAGCCTTGGACAGCAATGGGATACGCAGTATTTT.

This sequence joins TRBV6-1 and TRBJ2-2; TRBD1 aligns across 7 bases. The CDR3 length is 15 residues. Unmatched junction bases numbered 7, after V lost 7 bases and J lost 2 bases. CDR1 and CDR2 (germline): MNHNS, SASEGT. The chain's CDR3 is CASNAGTANTGELFF. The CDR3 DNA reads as TGTGCCAGCAATGCCGGGACAGCAAACACCGGGGAGCTGTTTTTT.

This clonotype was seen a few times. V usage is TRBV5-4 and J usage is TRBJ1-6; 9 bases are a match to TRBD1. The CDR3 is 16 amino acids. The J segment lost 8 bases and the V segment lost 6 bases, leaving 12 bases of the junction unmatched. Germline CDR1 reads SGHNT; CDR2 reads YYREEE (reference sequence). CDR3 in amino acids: CASKNRGLRGHSPLHF. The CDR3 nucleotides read TGTGCCAGCAAAAACAGGGGGCTAAGGGGACATTCACCCCTCCACTTT.

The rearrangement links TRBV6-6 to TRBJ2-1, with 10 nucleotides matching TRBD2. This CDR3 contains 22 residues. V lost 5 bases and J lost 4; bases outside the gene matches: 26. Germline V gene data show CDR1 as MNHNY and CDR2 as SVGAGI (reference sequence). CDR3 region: CASSHRLAGGNEGNPNYNEQFF. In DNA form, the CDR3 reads TGTGCCAGCAGTCACCGATTAGCGGGGGGAAACGAAGGAAACCCCAATTACAATGAGCAGTTCTTC.

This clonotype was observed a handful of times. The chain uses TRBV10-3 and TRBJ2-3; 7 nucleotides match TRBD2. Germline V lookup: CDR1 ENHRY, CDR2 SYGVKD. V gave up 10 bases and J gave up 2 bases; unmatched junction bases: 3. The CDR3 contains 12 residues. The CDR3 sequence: CATGRYTDTQYF. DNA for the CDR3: TGTGCCACCGGGAGGTACACAGATACGCAGTATTTT.

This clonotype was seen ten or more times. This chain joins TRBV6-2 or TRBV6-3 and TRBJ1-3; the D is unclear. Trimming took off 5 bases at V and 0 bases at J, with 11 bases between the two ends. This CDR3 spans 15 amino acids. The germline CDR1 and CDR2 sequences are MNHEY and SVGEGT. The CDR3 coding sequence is TGTGCCAGCAGTACCATCGACATCTCTGGAAACACCATATATTTT. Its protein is CASSTIDISGNTIYF.

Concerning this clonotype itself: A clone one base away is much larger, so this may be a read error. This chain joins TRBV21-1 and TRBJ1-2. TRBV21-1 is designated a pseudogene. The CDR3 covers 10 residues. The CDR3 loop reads CASAVSGFTF. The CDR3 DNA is TGTGCCAGCGCCGTCAGTGGCTTCACCTTC.

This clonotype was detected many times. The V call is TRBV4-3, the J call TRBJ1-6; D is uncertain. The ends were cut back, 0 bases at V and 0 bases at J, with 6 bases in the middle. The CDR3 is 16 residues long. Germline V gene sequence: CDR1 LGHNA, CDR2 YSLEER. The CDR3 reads CASSQDPGSYNSPLHF. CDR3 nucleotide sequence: TGCGCCAGCAGCCAAGATCCTGGCTCCTATAATTCACCCCTCCACTTT.

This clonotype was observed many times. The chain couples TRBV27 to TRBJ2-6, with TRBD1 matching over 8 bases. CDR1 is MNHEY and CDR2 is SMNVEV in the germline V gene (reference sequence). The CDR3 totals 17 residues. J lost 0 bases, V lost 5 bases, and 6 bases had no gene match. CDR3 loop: CASSGGQGASGANVLTF. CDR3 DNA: TGTGCCAGCAGTGGTGGACAGGGAGCCTCTGGGGCCAACGTCCTGACTTTC.

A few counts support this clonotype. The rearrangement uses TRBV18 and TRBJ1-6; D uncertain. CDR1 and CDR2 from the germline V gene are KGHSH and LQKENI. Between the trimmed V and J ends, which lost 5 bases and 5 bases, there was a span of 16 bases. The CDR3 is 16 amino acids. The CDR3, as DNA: TGTGCCAGCTCAAGGACGTCCCAGCGAGATAATTCACCCCTCCACTTT. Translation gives CASSRTSQRDNSPLHF.

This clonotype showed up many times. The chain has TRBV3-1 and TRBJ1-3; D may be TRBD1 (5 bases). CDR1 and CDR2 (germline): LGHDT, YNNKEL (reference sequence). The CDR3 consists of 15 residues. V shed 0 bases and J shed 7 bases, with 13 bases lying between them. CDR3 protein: CASSQDRRRANTIYF. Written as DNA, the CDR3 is TGTGCCAGCAGCCAAGATCGGCGCAGGGCTAACACCATATATTTT. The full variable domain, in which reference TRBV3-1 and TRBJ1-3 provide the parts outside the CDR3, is DTAVSQTPKYLVTQMGNDKSIKCEQNLGHDTMYWYKQDSKKFLKIMFSYNNKELIINETVPNRFSPKSPDKAHLNLHINSLELGDSAVYFCASSQDRRRANTIYFGEGSWLTVV.

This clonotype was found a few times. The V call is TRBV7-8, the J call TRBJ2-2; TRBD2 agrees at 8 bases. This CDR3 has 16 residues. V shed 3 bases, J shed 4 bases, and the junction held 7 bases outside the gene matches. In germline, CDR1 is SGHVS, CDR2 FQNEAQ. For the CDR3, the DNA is TGTGCCAGCAGCTTTTTAACCGGGGGGGCCACCGGGGAGCTGTTTTTT. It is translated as CASSFLTGGATGELFF.

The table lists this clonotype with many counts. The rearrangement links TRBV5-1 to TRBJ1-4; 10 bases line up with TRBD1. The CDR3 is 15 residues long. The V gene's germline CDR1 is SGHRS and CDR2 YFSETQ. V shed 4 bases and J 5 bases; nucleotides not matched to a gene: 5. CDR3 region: CASSLGGQGNEKLFF. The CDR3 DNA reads TGCGCCAGCAGCCTGGGGGGACAGGGGAATGAAAAACTGTTTTTT.

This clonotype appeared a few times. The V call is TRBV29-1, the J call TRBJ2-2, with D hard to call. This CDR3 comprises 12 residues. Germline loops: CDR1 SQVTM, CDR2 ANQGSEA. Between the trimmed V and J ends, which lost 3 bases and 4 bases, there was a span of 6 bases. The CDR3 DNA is TGCAGCGTTGACAGGTCCACCGGGGAGCTGTTTTTT. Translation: CSVDRSTGELFF.

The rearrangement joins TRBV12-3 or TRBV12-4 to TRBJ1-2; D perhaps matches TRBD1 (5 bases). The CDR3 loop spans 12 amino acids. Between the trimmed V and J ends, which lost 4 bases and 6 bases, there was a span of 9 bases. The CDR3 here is CASSSGRHGYTF. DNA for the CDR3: TGTGCCAGCAGTTCAGGGCGGCATGGCTACACCTTC.

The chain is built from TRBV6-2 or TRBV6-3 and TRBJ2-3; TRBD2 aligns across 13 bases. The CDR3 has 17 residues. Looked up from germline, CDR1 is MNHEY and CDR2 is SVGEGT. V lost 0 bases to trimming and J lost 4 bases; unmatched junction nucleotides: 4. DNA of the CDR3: TGTGCCAGCAGTTACTCAACTAGCGGGGGGGACGCAGATACGCAGTATTTT. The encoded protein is CASSYSTSGGDADTQYF.

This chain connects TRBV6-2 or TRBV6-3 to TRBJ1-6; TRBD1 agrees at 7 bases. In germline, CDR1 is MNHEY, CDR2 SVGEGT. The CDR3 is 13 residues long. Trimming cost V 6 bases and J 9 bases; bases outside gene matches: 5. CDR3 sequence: CASSPGDSSPLHF. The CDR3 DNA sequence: TGTGCCAGCAGCCCAGGGGACAGTTCACCCCTCCACTTT.

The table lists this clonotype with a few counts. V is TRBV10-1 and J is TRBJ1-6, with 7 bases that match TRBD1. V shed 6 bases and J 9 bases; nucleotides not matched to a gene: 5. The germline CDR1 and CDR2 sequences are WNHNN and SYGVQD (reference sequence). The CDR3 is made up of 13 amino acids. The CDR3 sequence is CASRGGASSPLHF. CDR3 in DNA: TGCGCCAGCAGAGGGGGCGCGAGTTCACCCCTCCACTTT.

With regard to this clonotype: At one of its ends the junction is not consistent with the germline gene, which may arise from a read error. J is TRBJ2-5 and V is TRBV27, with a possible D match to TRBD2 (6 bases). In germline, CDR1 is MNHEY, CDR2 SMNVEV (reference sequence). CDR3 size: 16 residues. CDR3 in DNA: TGTACCAGCAGTTTATCGAATCGGCGGGATGGAGAGACCCAGTACTTC. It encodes CTSSLSNRRDGETQYF.

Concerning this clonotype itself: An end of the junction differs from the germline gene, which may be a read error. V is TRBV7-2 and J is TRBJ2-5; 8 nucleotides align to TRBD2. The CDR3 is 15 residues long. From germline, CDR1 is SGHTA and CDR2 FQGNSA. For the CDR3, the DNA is TGTGCCAGCAGCCTAGCGGGTCCCGGCCAAGAGACCCAGTACTTC. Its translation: CASSLAGPGQETQYF. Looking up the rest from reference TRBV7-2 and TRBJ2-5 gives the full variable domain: GAGVSQSPSNKVTEKGKDVELRCDPISGHTALYWYRQSLGQGLEFLIYFQGNSAPDKSGLPSDRFSAERTGGSVSTLTIQRTQQEDSAVYLCASSLAGPGQETQYFGPGTRLLVL.

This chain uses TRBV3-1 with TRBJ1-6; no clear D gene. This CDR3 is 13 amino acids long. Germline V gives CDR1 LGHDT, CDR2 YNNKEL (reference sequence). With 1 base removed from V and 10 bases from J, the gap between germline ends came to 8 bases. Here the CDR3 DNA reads TGTGCCAGCAGCCAAGCCGGCGGCTCACCCCTCCACTTT. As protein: CASSQAGGSPLHF. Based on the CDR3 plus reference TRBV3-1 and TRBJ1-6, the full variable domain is DTAVSQTPKYLVTQMGNDKSIKCEQNLGHDTMYWYKQDSKKFLKIMFSYNNKELIINETVPNRFSPKSPDKAHLNLHINSLELGDSAVYFCASSQAGGSPLHFGNGTRLTVT.

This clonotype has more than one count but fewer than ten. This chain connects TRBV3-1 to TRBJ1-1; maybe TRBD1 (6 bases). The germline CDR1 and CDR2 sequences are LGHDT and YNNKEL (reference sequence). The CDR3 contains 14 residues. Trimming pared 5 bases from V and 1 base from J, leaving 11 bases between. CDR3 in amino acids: CASSFGTPNTEAFF. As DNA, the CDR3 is TGTGCCAGCAGCTTCGGGACACCGAACACTGAAGCTTTCTTT.

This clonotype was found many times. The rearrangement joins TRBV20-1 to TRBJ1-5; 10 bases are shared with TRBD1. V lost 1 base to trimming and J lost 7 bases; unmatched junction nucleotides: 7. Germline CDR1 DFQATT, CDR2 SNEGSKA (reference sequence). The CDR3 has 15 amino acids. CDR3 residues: CSARGGWTGGQPQHF. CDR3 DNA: TGCAGTGCTAGAGGGGGCTGGACAGGGGGACAGCCCCAGCATTTT.

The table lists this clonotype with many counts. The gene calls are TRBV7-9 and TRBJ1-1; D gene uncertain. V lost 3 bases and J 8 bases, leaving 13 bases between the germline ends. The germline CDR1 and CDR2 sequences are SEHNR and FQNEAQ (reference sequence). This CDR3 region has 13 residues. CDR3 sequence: CASSLPQLLEAFF. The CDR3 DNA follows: TGTGCCAGCAGCTTGCCACAGCTCCTAGAAGCTTTCTTT.

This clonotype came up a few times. CDR3 nucleotides: TGTGCCAGCAGTTTTACGAGGGCCAACGTCCTGACTTTC. Translated: CASSFTRANVLTF. V gene TRBV12-3 or TRBV12-4 combines with J gene TRBJ2-6; D unresolved. This CDR3 has 13 residues. V dropped 3 bases and J dropped 5 bases, with 5 bases sitting between them.

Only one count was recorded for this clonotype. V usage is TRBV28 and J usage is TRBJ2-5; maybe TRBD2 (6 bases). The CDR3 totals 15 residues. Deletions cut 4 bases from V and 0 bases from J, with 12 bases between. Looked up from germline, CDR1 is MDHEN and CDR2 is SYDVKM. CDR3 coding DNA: TGTGCCAGCAGTTCCCCTAGCGCAGACCAAGAGACCCAGTACTTC. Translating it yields CASSSPSADQETQYF.

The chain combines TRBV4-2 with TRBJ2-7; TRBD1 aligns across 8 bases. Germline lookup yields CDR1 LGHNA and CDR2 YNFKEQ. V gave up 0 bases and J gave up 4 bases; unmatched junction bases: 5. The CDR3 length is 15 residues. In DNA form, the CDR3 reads TGTGCCAGCAGCCAAGAAGGCAGGGGGCTGTACGAGCAGTACTTC. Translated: CASSQEGRGLYEQYF.